The 29 T cell receptor beta chains below come from one sample, sequenced in a study of blood T cell repertoires in COVID-19. The protocol was immunoSEQ multiplex PCR, while the TCRdb copy is restricted to in-frame clones and leaves out a portion. Of 100,000 or so clones in the sample, 82% were seen once. Sequencing was carried out using peripheral blood. These receptors all stem from a woman of 80 years or more with acute or convalescent COVID-19.

The chain carries TRBV3-1 (or the pseudogene TRBV3-2) and TRBJ1-1, with no clear D. This CDR3 spans 13 amino acids. V shed 4 bases and J shed 3 bases, with 9 bases lying between them. CDR1 LGHDT and CDR2 YNNKEL come from the germline V gene (reference sequence). The CDR3 sequence: CASSPLPDTEAFF. DNA for the CDR3: TGTGCCAGCAGCCCCCTTCCGGACACTGAAGCTTTCTTT.

The rearrangement uses TRBV18 and TRBJ1-5; D gene uncertain. Trimming took 3 bases from V and 1 from J, leaving 4 bases between them. This CDR3 comprises 13 residues. Germline assignment: CDR1 KGHSH and CDR2 LQKENI. The CDR3 spells CASSPGSNQPQHF. CDR3 sequence (DNA): TGTGCCAGCTCACCGGGCAGCAATCAGCCCCAGCATTTT.

The chain employs TRBV9 and TRBJ2-7, with 10 bases lining up with TRBD2. With 4 bases clipped from V and 6 bases from J, the junction kept 7 bases outside the gene matches. The CDR3 length is 14 residues. CDR1 SGDLS and CDR2 YYNGEE come from the germline V gene. Written as DNA, the CDR3 is TGTGCCAGCAGCAGGACTAGCGGCTTAAGCGAGCAGTACTTC. This encodes CASSRTSGLSEQYF.

The chain is built from TRBV11-3 and TRBJ1-4, with D perhaps matching TRBD1 (6 bases). The CDR3 has 13 amino acids. Trimming shortened V by 5 bases and J by 12 bases, and 16 bases separated the two germline ends. CDR1 is SGHNT and CDR2 is YENEEA in the germline V gene. DNA of the CDR3: TGTGCCAGCAGCCCGGGGGGCTTTGGGCAACTGTTTTTT. As protein: CASSPGGFGQLFF. Full variable domain (remainder filled in from reference TRBV11-3 and TRBJ1-4): EAGVVQSPRYKIIEKKQPVAFWCNPISGHNTLYWYLQNLGQGPELLIRYENEEAVDDSQLPKDRFSAERLKGVDSTLKIQPAELGDSAVYLCASSPGGFGQLFFGSGTQLSVL.

The chain carries TRBV6-5 and TRBJ2-7; 8 nucleotides match TRBD1. J lost 4 bases, V lost 4 bases, and 3 bases had no gene match. The CDR3 sequence is 13 residues long. Per germline, CDR1 MNHEY and CDR2 SVGAGI. The CDR3 here is CASSSWDRYEQYF. DNA for the CDR3: TGTGCCAGCAGTTCGTGGGACAGGTACGAGCAGTACTTC.

This chain links TRBV11-2 with TRBJ2-1; unclear D gene. The germline V gene encodes CDR1 SGHAT and CDR2 FQNNGV. This CDR3 comprises 12 residues. Trimming shortened V by 3 bases and J by 9 bases, and 9 bases separated the two germline ends. Here the CDR3 reads CASSFGPIEQFF. In nucleotides, the CDR3 is TGTGCCAGCAGCTTTGGTCCTATTGAGCAGTTCTTC.

The V call is TRBV7-9, the J call TRBJ1-3; D may be TRBD1 (5 bases). Germline loops: CDR1 SEHNR, CDR2 FQNEAQ (reference sequence). The CDR3 runs to 16 residues. Trimming shortened V by 2 bases and J by 2 bases, and 13 bases separated the two germline ends. Here the CDR3 reads CASSLMKGGAGNTIYF. The CDR3 nucleotides read TGTGCCAGCAGCTTAATGAAGGGAGGGGCTGGAAACACCATATATTTT.

The chain combines TRBV3-1 (or the pseudogene TRBV3-2) with TRBJ1-3; 7 bases are shared with TRBD1. This CDR3 region has 15 residues. CDR1 LGHDT and CDR2 YNNKEL come from the germline V gene (reference sequence). The V segment lost 4 bases and the J segment 2 bases; nucleotides outside the gene matches: 5. The CDR3 sequence is CASSPPGQTGNTIYF. The CDR3 DNA reads TGTGCCAGCAGCCCGCCGGGACAGACTGGAAACACCATATATTTT.

This clone came up once. V and J are TRBV11-3 and TRBJ2-3, with 7 nucleotides matching TRBD2. The V gene's germline CDR1 is SGHNT and CDR2 YENEEA. This CDR3 spans 16 amino acids. Trimming cost V 2 bases and J 1 base; bases outside gene matches: 6. CDR3 in DNA: TGTGCCAGCAGCTTAAGGGCTAGCGGAGGCACAGATACGCAGTATTTT. Translating it yields CASSLRASGGTDTQYF. Combining the CDR3 with reference TRBV11-3 and TRBJ2-3 gives the whole variable domain EAGVVQSPRYKIIEKKQPVAFWCNPISGHNTLYWYLQNLGQGPELLIRYENEEAVDDSQLPKDRFSAERLKGVDSTLKIQPAELGDSAVYLCASSLRASGGTDTQYFGPGTRLTVL.

The gene calls are TRBV5-4 and TRBJ2-3; tentatively, D is TRBD1 (5 bases). V was cut by 1 base and J by 3 bases, with 6 bases left in between. This CDR3 spans 13 amino acids. In germline, CDR1 is SGHNT, CDR2 YYREEE (reference sequence). The CDR3 here is CASSLRTTDTQYF. In nucleotides, the CDR3 is TGTGCCAGCAGCTTGAGGACAACAGATACGCAGTATTTT.

The rearrangement links TRBV5-1 to TRBJ1-1; 9 positions match TRBD1. Per germline, CDR1 SGHRS and CDR2 YFSETQ. The length of the CDR3 is 14 residues. V was pared by 3 bases and J by 7 bases, with 7 bases of the junction left unmatched. CDR3 nucleotides: TGCGCCAGCAGCTATTCCGGGACAGGGATTGAAGCTTTCTTT. Its protein product is CASSYSGTGIEAFF.

The chain couples TRBV7-2 to TRBJ1-2; D remains ambiguous. CDR1 and CDR2 from the germline V gene are SGHTA and FQGNSA. The CDR3 runs 12 residues. Between the trimmed V and J ends, which lost 8 bases and 2 bases, there was a span of 9 bases. The CDR3 sequence is CASRSGNYGYTF. The CDR3 DNA sequence: TGTGCCAGCCGCTCGGGGAACTATGGCTACACCTTC.

This clone was seen a handful of times. J is TRBJ2-7 and V is TRBV12-3 or TRBV12-4; D is uncertain. Trimming cost V 3 bases and J 3 bases, with 9 bases left between them. The length of the CDR3 is 13 residues. CDR3 sequence: CASSFGLFYEQYF. CDR3 in DNA: TGTGCCAGCAGTTTTGGTCTATTCTACGAGCAGTACTTC.

This clone appeared a single time. The chain recombines TRBV5-1 with TRBJ1-1; D unclear. Germline V gene data show CDR1 as SGHRS and CDR2 as YFSETQ. The CDR3 totals 15 residues. V was clipped by 1 base and J by 4 bases, with 14 bases between them. The CDR3 region is CASSLNPLGGTEAFF. CDR3 nucleotide sequence: TGCGCCAGCAGCTTGAATCCCCTAGGAGGCACTGAAGCTTTCTTT.

The chain is built from TRBV24-1 and TRBJ2-1; 9 positions match TRBD2. V shed 7 bases and J 4 bases; nucleotides not matched to a gene: 7. Germline CDR1 reads KGHDR; CDR2 reads SFDVKD. CDR3 length equals 15 residues. The CDR3 loop is CATSPGTSIYNEQFF. In nucleotides, the CDR3 is TGTGCCACCAGCCCCGGGACTAGCATATACAATGAGCAGTTCTTC.

The CDR3 region has the DNA TGCGCCAGCAGCCCGGGACAAACTGGAATGCAGCCCCAGCATTTT. Protein: CASSPGQTGMQPQHF. This rearrangement joins TRBV5-1 to TRBJ1-5; maybe TRBD1 (6 bases). This CDR3 spans 15 amino acids. Trimming removed 4 bases at V and 7 bases at J, with 18 bases between. The germline gives CDR1 SGHRS, CDR2 YFSETQ.

This chain connects TRBV19 to TRBJ2-7, with a tentative D call TRBD2 (6 bases). The CDR3 length is 14 residues. The V and J ends lost 2 bases and 3 bases respectively, with 11 bases between them. Germline CDR1 reads LNHDA; CDR2 reads SQIVND (reference sequence). CDR3 amino acids: CASSIMGGIYEQYF. The CDR3 DNA sequence: TGTGCCAGTAGTATAATGGGCGGGATCTACGAGCAGTACTTC.

The rearrangement joins TRBV6-2 or TRBV6-3 to TRBJ1-2; D gene unclear. The CDR3 sequence is 13 residues long. Trimming removed 2 bases at V and 8 bases at J, with 12 bases between. Germline CDR1 reads MNHEY; CDR2 reads SVGEGT. The CDR3 here is CASSYDRTGGYTF. CDR3 nucleotides: TGTGCCAGCAGTTACGACCGGACGGGGGGCTACACCTTC.

This clone has just a few counts. This may be a read error: a much more frequent sequence differs by one nucleotide. Other DNA sequences in the sample encode the same CDR3. The rearrangement joins TRBV7-2 to TRBJ2-2; weak D call: TRBD2 (6 bases). This CDR3 has 15 residues. Germline V gives CDR1 SGHTA, CDR2 FQGNSA. The V gene lost 1 base and the J gene lost 1 base, with 7 bases spanning the gap. CDR3 amino acids: CASSLEGGNTGELFF. CDR3 bases: TGTGCCAGCAGCTTAGAGGGAGGGAACACCGGGGAGCTGTTTTTT.

The chain carries TRBV5-4 and TRBJ2-7; the D gene is possibly TRBD1 (6 bases). There are 14 residues in the CDR3. The germline CDR1 and CDR2 sequences are SGHNT and YYREEE (reference sequence). Trimming shortened V by 4 bases and J by 2 bases, and 13 bases separated the two germline ends. The CDR3 region is CASSTARGTYEQYF. CDR3 nucleotides: TGTGCCAGCAGCACGGCCAGGGGAACCTACGAGCAGTACTTC. Drawing the rest from reference TRBV5-4 and TRBJ2-7, the complete variable domain is ETGVTQSPTHLIKTRGQQVTLRCSSQSGHNTVSWYQQALGQGPQFIFQYYREEENGRGNFPPRFSGLQFPNYSSELNVNALELDDSALYLCASSTARGTYEQYFGPGTRLTVT.

This chain uses TRBV7-2 with TRBJ1-1, with TRBD1 matching 7 bases. Germline loops: CDR1 SGHTA, CDR2 FQGNSA. The junction had 7 bases not matched to a gene; V was cut back by 5 bases and J by 7 bases. The CDR3 extends over 13 amino acids. The DNA for the CDR3 is TGTGCCAGCAGCAACACAGGGGCCTTTGAAGCTTTCTTT. It yields the protein CASSNTGAFEAFF.

The V call is TRBV19, the J call TRBJ2-7; D unresolved. The CDR3 sequence is 14 residues long. The V and J ends lost 3 bases and 5 bases respectively, with 14 bases between them. Germline values: CDR1 LNHDA, CDR2 SQIVND (reference sequence). The CDR3 region is CASSIGWASDEQYF. Written as DNA, the CDR3 is TGTGCCAGTAGTATTGGTTGGGCTTCGGACGAGCAGTACTTC.

The chain couples TRBV7-2 to TRBJ1-1, with unresolved D. Germline values: CDR1 SGHTA, CDR2 FQGNSA. The CDR3 sequence is 12 residues long. Trimming removed 4 bases at V and 2 bases at J, with 5 bases between. This chain's CDR3 is CASSSYNTEAFF. CDR3 bases: TGTGCCAGCAGCTCCTATAACACTGAAGCTTTCTTT. The full variable domain, its missing parts supplied by reference TRBV7-2 and TRBJ1-1, is GAGVSQSPSNKVTEKGKDVELRCDPISGHTALYWYRQSLGQGLEFLIYFQGNSAPDKSGLPSDRFSAERTGGSVSTLTIQRTQQEDSAVYLCASSSYNTEAFFGQGTRLTVV.

This chain links TRBV24-1 with TRBJ2-5; a possible D gene is TRBD1 (7 bases). CDR1 is KGHDR and CDR2 is SFDVKD in the germline V gene. This CDR3 is built from 15 residues. V gave up 3 bases and J gave up 5 bases, with 15 bases separating them. In DNA, the CDR3 is TGTGCCACCAGTGATCCCCGACAGGGAGGCGAGACCCAGTACTTC. It specifies CATSDPRQGGETQYF.

The chain combines TRBV5-4 with TRBJ2-3; D not resolved. CDR3 length equals 15 residues. Germline V lookup: CDR1 SGHNT, CDR2 YYREEE (reference sequence). Trimming took off 3 bases at V and 1 base at J, with 12 bases between the two ends. The chain's CDR3 is CASSSPYRGTDTQYF. In nucleotides, the CDR3 is TGTGCCAGCAGCTCCCCTTATCGAGGCACAGATACGCAGTATTTT.

The chain employs TRBV18 and TRBJ2-3; no clear D. The CDR3 consists of 15 residues. V dropped 0 bases and J dropped 1 base, with 8 bases sitting between them. CDR1 KGHSH and CDR2 LQKENI come from the germline V gene. The CDR3 is CASSPPSVGTDTQYF. The DNA of the CDR3 is TGTGCCAGCTCACCACCCTCGGTAGGCACAGATACGCAGTATTTT.

V is TRBV27 and J is TRBJ1-5; 12 nucleotides line up with TRBD1. The CDR3 consists of 18 residues. V shed 5 bases, J shed 1 base, and the junction held 9 bases outside the gene matches. Germline loops: CDR1 MNHEY, CDR2 SMNVEV (reference sequence). CDR3 loop: CASSSAGTGGSSNQPQHF. CDR3 nucleotide sequence: TGTGCCAGCAGTAGCGCCGGGACAGGGGGCAGCAGCAATCAGCCCCAGCATTTT.

The chain has TRBV6-5 and TRBJ2-3; 13 nucleotides agree with TRBD2. The CDR3 is 14 residues long. After removal of 7 bases from V and 6 bases from J, the junction contained 4 bases not matched to a gene. Germline V gene sequence: CDR1 MNHEY, CDR2 SVGAGI. Here the CDR3 reads CASKETSGRDTQYF. The CDR3 DNA sequence: TGTGCCAGCAAGGAGACTAGCGGGAGGGATACGCAGTATTTT.

J is TRBJ2-1 and V is TRBV24-1; 9 bases are shared with TRBD2. The J segment lost 1 base and the V segment lost 6 bases, leaving 3 bases of the junction unmatched. The V gene's germline CDR1 is KGHDR and CDR2 SFDVKD. The CDR3 loop spans 15 amino acids. DNA for the CDR3: TGTGCCACCAGTCCTAGCGGGGCGTCCTACAATGAGCAGTTCTTC. Encoded protein: CATSPSGASYNEQFF.